The rows below give T cell receptor beta chains drawn from one sample of a study of blood T cell repertoires in COVID-19. The data were produced by immunoSEQ multiplex PCR, yet TCRdb's version contains in-frame clones alone and is incomplete. The sample lists 30,000 to 45,000 clones, more than 85% occurring once. Sequencing used peripheral blood. These receptors were obtained from a man in his sixties or seventies with acute or convalescent COVID-19. Both conserved end residues are part of each CDR3. Fields, in order: clone size, D gene, V gene, J gene, CDR3 protein, CDR3 DNA. D genes are given only for firm matches. Part of the rows lack a size; the others show once, few, many or a class for expanded clones.

>-|TRBD2|TRBV12-3/TRBV12-4|TRBJ2-2
CASSTSAGELFF
TGTGCCAGCAGTACTAGCGCCGGGGAGCTGTTTTTT
>-|TRBD2|TRBV27|TRBJ2-2
CASSSTAGATGELFF
TGTGCCAGCAGTTCTACAGCGGGAGCCACCGGGGAGCTGTTTTTT
>-|-|TRBV6-2/TRBV6-3|TRBJ2-3
CASSSQGTDTQYF
TGTGCCAGCAGTTCTCAGGGCACAGATACGCAGTATTTT
>-|-|TRBV19|TRBJ1-1
CASSPGLWNTEAFF
TGTGCCAGTAGCCCAGGATTGTGGAACACTGAAGCTTTCTTT
>-|-|TRBV9|TRBJ2-7
CASSPPGAAFYEQYF
TGTGCCAGCAGCCCCCCAGGGGCCGCTTTCTACGAGCAGTACTTC
>-|-|TRBV7-6|TRBJ2-3
CASSPRLRDTQYF
TGTGCCAGCAGCCCTCGACTCCGAGATACGCAGTATTTT
>-|-|TRBV13|TRBJ2-3
CASSPPGVTDTQYF
TGTGCCAGCAGCCCCCCGGGGGTCACAGATACGCAGTATTTT
>-|-|TRBV7-2|TRBJ1-1
CASSFSDRNTEAFF
TGTGCCAGCAGCTTCTCGGACAGGAACACTGAAGCTTTCTTT
>once|-|TRBV29-1|TRBJ1-2
CSSEQGAVNYGYTF
TGCAGCTCAGAACAGGGAGCTGTTAACTATGGCTACACCTTC
>-|-|TRBV7-3|TRBJ2-7
CASSPSPGSYEQYF
TGTGCCAGCAGCCCCTCCCCGGGCTCCTACGAGCAGTACTTC
>-|TRBD2|TRBV7-2|TRBJ2-3
CASSLSRTSGIRADTQYF
TGTGCCAGCAGCTTATCTAGGACTAGCGGGATTCGAGCAGATACGCAGTATTTT
>-|-|TRBV19|TRBJ1-2
CASSPTGIGYTF
TGTGCCAGTAGTCCTACAGGGATTGGCTACACCTTC
>-|TRBD2|TRBV7-6|TRBJ2-3
CASSPLTSGSADTQYF
TGTGCCAGCAGCCCCCTTACCAGCGGGAGTGCAGATACGCAGTATTTT
>-|-|TRBV7-2|TRBJ1-2
CASSSGTQNYGYTF
TGTGCCAGCAGCTCTGGGACACAAAACTATGGCTACACCTTC
>-|TRBD2|TRBV7-3|TRBJ2-1
CASSLAAGGGEQFF
TGTGCCAGCAGCTTAGCCGCGGGAGGGGGTGAGCAGTTCTTC
>-|-|TRBV5-1|TRBJ1-1
CASSSGQLNTEAFF
TGCGCCAGCAGCTCGGGACAATTGAACACTGAAGCTTTCTTT
>-|-|TRBV9|TRBJ2-4
CASSVRSTSNIQYF
TGTGCCAGCAGCGTGAGGTCCACGTCTAACATTCAGTACTTC
>-|-|TRBV29-1|TRBJ1-1
CSVRTGPNEAFF
TGCAGCGTTCGAACAGGGCCAAATGAAGCTTTCTTT
>-|-|TRBV4-3|TRBJ2-1
CASSHRAYNEQFF
TGCGCCAGCAGCCACCGAGCGTACAATGAGCAGTTCTTC
>once|TRBD1|TRBV7-2|TRBJ2-7
CASSFGTASYEQYF
TGTGCCAGCAGCTTCGGGACAGCCTCCTACGAGCAGTACTTC
>-|TRBD1|TRBV5-1|TRBJ1-3
CASSFRDSPGNTIYF
TGCGCCAGCAGCTTCCGGGACAGTCCTGGAAACACCATATATTTT
>-|TRBD2|TRBV3-1/TRBV3-2|TRBJ2-7
CASSPPGGDVQYF
TGTGCCAGCAGCCCACCGGGAGGAGACGTGCAGTACTTC
>-|-|TRBV6-5|TRBJ2-1
CASSYSGQLNEQFF
TGTGCCAGCAGTTACTCGGGCCAACTCAATGAGCAGTTCTTC
>-|TRBD1|TRBV7-2|TRBJ2-2
CASSLGPGQGATNTGELFF
TGTGCCAGCAGCTTAGGCCCGGGACAGGGGGCGACGAACACCGGGGAGCTGTTTTTT
>-|TRBD1|TRBV5-1|TRBJ2-7
CASSYGTGGSEQYF
TGCGCCAGCAGTTACGGGACAGGGGGTTCCGAGCAGTACTTC
>once|TRBD1|TRBV6-5|TRBJ1-1
CASSRGQGETEAFF
TGTGCCAGCAGCCGAGGACAGGGTGAGACTGAAGCTTTCTTT
>-|-|TRBV5-1|TRBJ2-3
CASSLERGITDTQYF
TGCGCCAGCAGCTTGGAAAGGGGGATCACAGATACGCAGTATTTT
>-|TRBD2|TRBV5-5|TRBJ2-5
CASSRPGTSGSPQETQYF
TGTGCCAGCAGTCGCCCCGGGACTAGCGGGAGTCCCCAAGAGACCCAGTACTTC
>-|-|TRBV5-4|TRBJ1-2
CASSRDNPSPIGYTF
TGTGCCAGCAGCCGGGACAACCCAAGCCCCATCGGCTACACCTTC
>-|-|TRBV29-1|TRBJ1-1
CSVVLGAPGTEAFF
TGCAGCGTTGTATTGGGGGCGCCGGGCACTGAAGCTTTCTTT
>-|-|TRBV29-1|TRBJ1-2
CSVVEGTDGYTF
TGCAGCGTTGTTGAGGGAACGGATGGCTACACCTTC
>-|-|TRBV5-1|TRBJ1-6
CASSLNYGPYNSPLHF
TGCGCCAGCAGCTTAAACTACGGCCCTTATAATTCACCCCTCCACTTT
>-|-|TRBV7-9|TRBJ1-3
CASSLTSSGNTIYF
TGTGCCAGCAGCTTAACGAGCTCTGGAAACACCATATATTTT
>-|TRBD1|TRBV3-1/TRBV3-2|TRBJ1-4
CASRPTGIDEKLFF
TGTGCCAGCAGACCGACAGGGATCGATGAAAAACTGTTTTTT
>-|-|TRBV14|TRBJ1-2
CASSQAGGSNYGYTF
TGTGCCAGCAGCCAAGCCGGAGGATCTAACTATGGCTACACCTTC
>-|TRBD1|TRBV4-2|TRBJ1-1
CASSQDGSGGATEAFF
TGTGCCAGCAGCCAAGATGGTTCAGGGGGTGCGACTGAAGCTTTCTTT
>-|-|TRBV11-2|TRBJ1-2
CASSLAGFYGYTF
TGTGCCAGCAGCTTAGCGGGATTTTATGGCTACACCTTC
>-|-|TRBV6-5|TRBJ2-5
CASSQIVGETQYF
TGTGCCAGCAGTCAGATAGTGGGCGAGACCCAGTACTTC
>-|TRBD1|TRBV7-2|TRBJ2-5
CASSLTGVQETQYF
TGTGCCAGCAGCCTCACAGGGGTCCAAGAGACCCAGTACTTC
>once|-|TRBV18|TRBJ2-1
CASSPWTDSEQFF
TGTGCCAGCTCACCGTGGACAGACTCCGAGCAGTTCTTC
>-|TRBD1|TRBV2|TRBJ2-7
CASTPRGTGAGEQYF
TGTGCCAGCACCCCCCGAGGGACAGGGGCTGGGGAGCAGTACTTC
>-|TRBD2|TRBV9|TRBJ2-1
CASSVGDSGLGYNEQFF
TGTGCCAGCAGCGTAGGGGACTCCGGACTAGGATACAATGAGCAGTTCTTC
>-|-|TRBV29-1|TRBJ1-2
CSVEPPDSGYGYTF
TGCAGCGTTGAACCCCCAGACAGTGGGTATGGCTACACCTTC
>-|-|TRBV7-3|TRBJ2-1
CASSLTVARNEQFF
TGTGCCAGCAGCTTAACGGTAGCTAGGAATGAGCAGTTCTTC
>-|TRBD2|TRBV2|TRBJ2-1
CASSDLAGGANEQFF
TGTGCCAGCAGTGATCTAGCGGGGGGGGCCAATGAGCAGTTCTTC
>-|TRBD1|TRBV24-1|TRBJ2-5
CATSDLGTGSETQYF
TGTGCCACCAGTGACCTGGGGACAGGGTCGGAGACCCAGTACTTC
>-|-|TRBV21-1|TRBJ2-6
CASGAGHLSGANVLTF
TGTGCCAGCGGAGCGGGACATCTCTCTGGGGCCAACGTCCTGACTTTC
>few|-|TRBV5-6|TRBJ1-1
CASSLVPTGTEAFF
TGTGCCAGCAGCTTGGTCCCCACGGGGACTGAAGCTTTCTTT